The entry below gives a single TCR beta chain sequence along with its context. There are a few counts of this clonotype. Its antigen specificity is not known. Base quality data are lacking; no much larger clone is found one base away. The data were obtained in a study of identical twins (dated by TCRdb to 2015 to 2016). With respect to the entire study: To test whether fetal clonotypes persist, the study used deep sequencing on TCR alpha and beta repertoires from monozygotic twins, unrelated adults of various ages, and cord blood. To rule out contamination, replicate twin experiments were performed at different times with different library preparation protocols. Study-wide findings and limitations: Because the same donors could not be followed over many years, the conclusions depended on cross-sectional statistical analysis. Out-of-frame TCR alpha sequences shared between twins showed an excess of low generation-probability sequences compared with coincidental sharing between unrelated individuals. Abundant cord blood beta clonotypes had fewer insertions, young adult naive repertoires showed a similar but weaker trend, and memory repertoires showed no such trend. In monozygotic twins, out-of-frame TCR alpha sharing was systematically underestimated by recombination models, although the models agreed with sharing between unrelated individuals. A weaker excess of twin sharing was found in beta out-of-frame sequences because the signal-to-noise ratio was lowered by fewer shared sequences. Invariant T cells such as MAIT and iNKT could partly confound zero-insertion analyses, though diverse VJ usage argued against this for most clonotypes.

Every donor in the study was a healthy Caucasian. Miltenyi CD45RO+ enrichment and human naive T-cell isolation kits were used to isolate memory (CD45RO+) and naive T cells from PBMC. The CDR3, from cysteine to phenylalanine, totals 13 residues. CDR3 DNA only is kept here, 39 bases in frame from base 1. At the junction V is shortened by 0 bases and J by 8 bases, with 8 bases in between. CDR1 and CDR2 (SGHAT, FQNNGV) derive from the germline V gene. Receptors were amplified or captured by 5' RACE. This sample was sequenced with an Illumina HiSeq 2000. Template switching added a universal primer binding site, and the final cDNA carried a unique molecular identifier that allowed TCR cDNA molecules to be counted accurately. Specific primers in the conserved constant-segment region were used to synthesize first-strand cDNA for TCR alpha and beta chains. To control for contamination, each cDNA library was double barcoded with a SMART-Mk sample barcode plus Illumina barcodes. TruSeq adapter sequences and Illumina sample barcodes were added in two successive PCR steps. The Illumina HiSeq platform was used with custom primers to sequence TCR alpha and beta cDNA libraries. The study's processing was this. MiGEC was used to process raw reads and extract unique molecular identifiers, and MiXCR was used to find CDR3 positions. Recombination models were inferred per individual with the repgenHMM and IGoR tools using an EM algorithm. Shared clonotype analysis was performed with the tcR package in R, normalizing sharing by the product of cloneset sizes. Out-of-frame nonproductive sequences were analyzed to study raw recombination free of thymic and clonal selection effects. TCRdb reprocessing: public reads trimmed at Q25 with fastp, clones called with MiXCR, in-frame beta chains kept. When rows share a CDR3 protein, they turn into one entry using the most common DNA and genes. It is TCRdb's table, rather than the study itself, that gives the V and J calls and clone size. The sample table holds around 240,000 distinct CDR3 sequences, of which roughly a tenth were seen once. Clones ranked in the top ten supply approximately 9.1% of the sample.

The sequence was obtained from a man aged 50 to 60 in good health. This receptor chain uses TRBV11-2 and TRBJ1-3, with no confident D gene call. The sequenced material came from memory T cells sorted from blood. The cell subset or site tag for this specimen amounts to: CD45RO+ enriched T cells. The CDR3 region: CASSLEWGYTIYF. The nucleotide sequence is given as TGTGCCAGCAGCTTAGAGTGGGGATACACCATATATTTT.